This TCR beta chain appears in the sequencing data of a study of T cell responses to AZD1222 COVID-19 vaccine. In regard to this clone: The antigen remains unidentified.

The germline CDR1 and CDR2 sequences are LGHDT and YNNKEL (reference sequence). V was clipped by 1 base and J by 5 bases, with 15 bases between them. The CDR3 consists of 15 residues. The method was immunoSEQ multiplex PCR; TCRdb's version includes in-frame clones alone and lacks a portion of them. There are around 130,000 clones in the sample; over 90% occur only once, and 5% to 7% lies in the top ten. Study findings and constraints: It was only after the peak T cell response that any repertoires were sampled. Vaccine-associated CD4 TCRs spanned spike, dominant at 160-218 and 743-854.

This clonotype was sampled from an adult in good health. This specimen was peripheral blood, taken on day 0 of AZD1222 vaccination. This chain uses TRBV3-1 (or the pseudogene TRBV3-2) with TRBJ2-7; D is ambiguous. The CDR3 coding sequence is TGTGCCAGCAGCCAAGGTCCCAGTTTGAACCACGAGCAGTACTTC. Translating it yields CASSQGPSLNHEQYF.